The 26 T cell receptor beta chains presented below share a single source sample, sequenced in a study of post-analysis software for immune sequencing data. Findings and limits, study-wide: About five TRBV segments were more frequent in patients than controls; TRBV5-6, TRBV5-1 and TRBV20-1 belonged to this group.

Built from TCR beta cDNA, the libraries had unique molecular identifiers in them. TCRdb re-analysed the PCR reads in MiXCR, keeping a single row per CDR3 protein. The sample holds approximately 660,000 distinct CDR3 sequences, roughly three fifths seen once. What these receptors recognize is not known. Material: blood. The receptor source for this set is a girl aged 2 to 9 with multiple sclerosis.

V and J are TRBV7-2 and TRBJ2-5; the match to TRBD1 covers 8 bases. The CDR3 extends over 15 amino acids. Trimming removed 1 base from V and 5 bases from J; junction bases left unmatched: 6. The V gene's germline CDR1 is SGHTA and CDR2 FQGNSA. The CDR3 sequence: CASSLGRGPYETQYF. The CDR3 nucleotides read TGTGCCAGCAGCTTAGGCAGGGGGCCGTATGAGACCCAGTACTTC.

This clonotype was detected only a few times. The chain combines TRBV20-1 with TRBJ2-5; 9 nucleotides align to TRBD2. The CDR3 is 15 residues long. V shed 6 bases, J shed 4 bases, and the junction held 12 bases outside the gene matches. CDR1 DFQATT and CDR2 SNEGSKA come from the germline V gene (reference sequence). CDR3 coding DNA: TGCAGTGCCCGATCGACTAGCGGAGGGTCAGAGACCCAGTACTTC. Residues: CSARSTSGGSETQYF.

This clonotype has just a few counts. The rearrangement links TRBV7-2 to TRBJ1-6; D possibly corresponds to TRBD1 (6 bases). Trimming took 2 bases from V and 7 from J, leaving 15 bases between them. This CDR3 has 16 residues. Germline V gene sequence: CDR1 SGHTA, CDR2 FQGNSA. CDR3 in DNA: TGTGCCAGCAGCTTAAGAGCTTCAGGGGCAAATTCACCCCTCCACTTT. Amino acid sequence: CASSLRASGANSPLHF. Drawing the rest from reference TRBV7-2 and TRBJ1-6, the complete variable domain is GAGVSQSPSNKVTEKGKDVELRCDPISGHTALYWYRQSLGQGLEFLIYFQGNSAPDKSGLPSDRFSAERTGGSVSTLTIQRTQQEDSAVYLCASSLRASGANSPLHFGNGTRLTVT.

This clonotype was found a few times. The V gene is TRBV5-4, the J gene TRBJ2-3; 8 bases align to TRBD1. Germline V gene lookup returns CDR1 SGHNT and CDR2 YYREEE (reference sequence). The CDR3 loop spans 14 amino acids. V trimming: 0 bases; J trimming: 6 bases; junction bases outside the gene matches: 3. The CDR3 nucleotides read TGTGCCAGCAGCTTGGCCGGACAGGGCGATACGCAGTATTTT. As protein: CASSLAGQGDTQYF.

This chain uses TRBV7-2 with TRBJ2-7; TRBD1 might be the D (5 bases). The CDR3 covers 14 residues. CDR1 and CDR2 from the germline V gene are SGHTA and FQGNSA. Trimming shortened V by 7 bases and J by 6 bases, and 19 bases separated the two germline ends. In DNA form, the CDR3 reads TGTGCCAGCACCCCCACGGCAGGGAAGAGCGAGCAGTACTTC. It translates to CASTPTAGKSEQYF.

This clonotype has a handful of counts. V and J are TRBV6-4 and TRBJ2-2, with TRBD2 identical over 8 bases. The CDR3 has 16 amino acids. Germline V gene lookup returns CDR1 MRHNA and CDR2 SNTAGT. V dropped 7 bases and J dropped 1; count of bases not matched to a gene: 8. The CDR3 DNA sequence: TGTGCCAGCACGCCGGCGGGGGGTGTGAACACCGGGGAGCTGTTTTTT. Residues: CASTPAGGVNTGELFF.

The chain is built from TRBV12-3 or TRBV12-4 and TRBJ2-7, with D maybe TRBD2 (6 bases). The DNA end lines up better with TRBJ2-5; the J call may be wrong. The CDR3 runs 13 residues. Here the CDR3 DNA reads TGTGCCAGCAGTGCGACTAGTCGGGAGACCCAGTACTTC. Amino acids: CASSATSRETQYF.

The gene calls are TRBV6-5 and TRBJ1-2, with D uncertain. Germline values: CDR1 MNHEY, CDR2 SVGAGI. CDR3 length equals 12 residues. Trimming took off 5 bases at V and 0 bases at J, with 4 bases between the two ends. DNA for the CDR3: TGTGCCAGCAGTCACCCTAACTATGGCTACACCTTC. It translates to CASSHPNYGYTF.

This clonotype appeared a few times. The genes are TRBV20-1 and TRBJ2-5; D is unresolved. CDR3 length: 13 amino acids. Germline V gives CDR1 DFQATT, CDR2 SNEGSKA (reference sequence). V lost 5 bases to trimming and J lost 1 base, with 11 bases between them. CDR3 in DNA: TGCAGTGCTCCCGGTTCGAGCCAAGAGACCCAGTACTTC. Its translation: CSAPGSSQETQYF.

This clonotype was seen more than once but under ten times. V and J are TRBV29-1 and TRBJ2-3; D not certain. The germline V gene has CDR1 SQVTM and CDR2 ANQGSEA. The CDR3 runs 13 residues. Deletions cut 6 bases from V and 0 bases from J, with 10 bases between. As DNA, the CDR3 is TGCAGCGTGCTGGAAGCTAGCACAGATACGCAGTATTTT. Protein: CSVLEASTDTQYF.

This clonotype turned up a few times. Written as DNA, the CDR3 is TGTGCCAGCAGCAAAGCTAGGACAGGGGGTACTTACGAGCAGTACTTC. This gives the protein CASSKARTGGTYEQYF. The rearrangement links TRBV21-1 to TRBJ2-7; the tabulated D call, TRBD1, remains unverified against the DNA. TRBV21-1 is a recognized pseudogene. This CDR3 is 16 amino acids long.

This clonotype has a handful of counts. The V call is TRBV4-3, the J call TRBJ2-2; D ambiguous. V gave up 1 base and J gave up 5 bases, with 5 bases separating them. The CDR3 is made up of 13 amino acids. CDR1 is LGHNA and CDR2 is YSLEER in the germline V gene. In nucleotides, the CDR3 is TGCGCCAGCAGCCAAGTTAGGACCGGGGAGCTGTTTTTT. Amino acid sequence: CASSQVRTGELFF.

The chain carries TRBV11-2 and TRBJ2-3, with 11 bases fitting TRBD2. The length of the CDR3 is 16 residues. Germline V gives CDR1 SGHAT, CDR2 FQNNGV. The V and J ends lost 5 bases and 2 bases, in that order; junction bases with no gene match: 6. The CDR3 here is CASSRIAGGITDTQYF. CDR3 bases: TGTGCCAGCAGCCGGATAGCGGGAGGGATCACAGATACGCAGTATTTT.

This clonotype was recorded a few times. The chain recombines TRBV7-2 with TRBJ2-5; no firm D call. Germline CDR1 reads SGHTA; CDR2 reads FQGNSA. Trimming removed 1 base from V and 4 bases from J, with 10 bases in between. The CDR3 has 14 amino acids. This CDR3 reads CASSLVRLGETQYF. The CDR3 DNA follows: TGTGCCAGCAGCTTAGTTCGGTTAGGAGAGACCCAGTACTTC.

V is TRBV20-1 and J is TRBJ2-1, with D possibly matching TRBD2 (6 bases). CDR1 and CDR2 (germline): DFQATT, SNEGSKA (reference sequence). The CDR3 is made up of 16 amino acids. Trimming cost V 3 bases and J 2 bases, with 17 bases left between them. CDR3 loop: CSARVNRDLPYNEQFF. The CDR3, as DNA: TGCAGTGCTAGGGTTAACCGGGACTTACCCTACAATGAGCAGTTCTTC.

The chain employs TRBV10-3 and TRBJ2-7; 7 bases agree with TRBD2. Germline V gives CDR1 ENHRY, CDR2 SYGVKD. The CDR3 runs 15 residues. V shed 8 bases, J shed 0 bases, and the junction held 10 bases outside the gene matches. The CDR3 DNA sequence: TGTGCCATCCGCCGGGGGGACTTAAGCTCCTACGAGCAGTACTTC. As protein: CAIRRGDLSSYEQYF.

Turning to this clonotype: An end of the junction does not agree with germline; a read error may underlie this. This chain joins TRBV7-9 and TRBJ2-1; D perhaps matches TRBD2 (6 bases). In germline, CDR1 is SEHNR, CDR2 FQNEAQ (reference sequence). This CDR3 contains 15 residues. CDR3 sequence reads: CAGSSGRDFYNEQFF. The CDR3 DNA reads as TGTGCCGGCAGCTCGGGCCGGGACTTCTACAATGAGCAGTTCTTC.

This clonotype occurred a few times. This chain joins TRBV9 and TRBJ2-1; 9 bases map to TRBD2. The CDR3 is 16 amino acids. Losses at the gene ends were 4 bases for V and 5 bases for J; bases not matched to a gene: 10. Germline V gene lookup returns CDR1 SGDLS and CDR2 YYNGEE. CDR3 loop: CASSPLSGRGNNEQFF. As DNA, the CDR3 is TGTGCCAGCAGCCCTCTTAGCGGGAGAGGGAACAATGAGCAGTTCTTC.

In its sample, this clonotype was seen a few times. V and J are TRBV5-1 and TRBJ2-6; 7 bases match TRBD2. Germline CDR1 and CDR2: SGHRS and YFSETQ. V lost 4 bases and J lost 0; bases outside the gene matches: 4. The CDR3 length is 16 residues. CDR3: CASSPGGISGANVLTF. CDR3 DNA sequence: TGCGCCAGCAGCCCGGGGGGAATCTCTGGGGCCAACGTCCTGACTTTC.

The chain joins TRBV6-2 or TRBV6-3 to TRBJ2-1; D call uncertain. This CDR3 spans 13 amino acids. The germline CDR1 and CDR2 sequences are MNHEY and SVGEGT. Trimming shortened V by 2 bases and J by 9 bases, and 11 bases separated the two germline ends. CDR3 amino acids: CASSYVGTSEQFF. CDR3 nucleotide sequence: TGTGCCAGCAGTTACGTTGGTACCAGTGAGCAGTTCTTC.

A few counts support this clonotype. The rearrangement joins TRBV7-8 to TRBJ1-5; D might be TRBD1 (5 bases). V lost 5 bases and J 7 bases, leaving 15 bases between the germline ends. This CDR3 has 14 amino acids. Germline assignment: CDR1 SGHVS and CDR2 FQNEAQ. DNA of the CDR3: TGTGCCAGCAGCGACCGGGACCGCGGCCAGCCCCAGCATTTT. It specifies CASSDRDRGQPQHF. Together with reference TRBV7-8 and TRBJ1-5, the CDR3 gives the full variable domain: GAGVSQSPRYKVAKRGQDVALRCDPISGHVSLFWYQQALGQGPEFLTYFQNEAQLDKSGLPSDRFFAERPEGSVSTLKIQRTQQEDSAVYLCASSDRDRGQPQHFGDGTRLSIL.

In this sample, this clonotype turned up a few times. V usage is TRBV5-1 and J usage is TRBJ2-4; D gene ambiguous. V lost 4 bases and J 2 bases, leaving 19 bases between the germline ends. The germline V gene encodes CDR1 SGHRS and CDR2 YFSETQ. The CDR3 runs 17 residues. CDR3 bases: TGCGCCAGCAGCCCTGACCTCACAGCGATCTCCAAAAACATTCAGTACTTC. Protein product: CASSPDLTAISKNIQYF.

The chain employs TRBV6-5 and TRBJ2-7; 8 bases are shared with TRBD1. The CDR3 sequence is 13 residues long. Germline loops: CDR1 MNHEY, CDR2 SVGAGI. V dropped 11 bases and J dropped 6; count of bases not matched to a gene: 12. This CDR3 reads CAPPVGQVFEQYF. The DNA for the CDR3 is TGTGCCCCCCCAGTGGGACAGGTATTCGAGCAGTACTTC.

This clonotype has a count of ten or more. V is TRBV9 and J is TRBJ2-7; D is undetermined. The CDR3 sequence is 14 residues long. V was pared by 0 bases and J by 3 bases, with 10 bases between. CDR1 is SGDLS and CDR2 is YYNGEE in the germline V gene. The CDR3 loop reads CASSVAAGSYEQYF. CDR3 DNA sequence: TGTGCCAGCAGCGTAGCGGCAGGCAGCTACGAGCAGTACTTC.

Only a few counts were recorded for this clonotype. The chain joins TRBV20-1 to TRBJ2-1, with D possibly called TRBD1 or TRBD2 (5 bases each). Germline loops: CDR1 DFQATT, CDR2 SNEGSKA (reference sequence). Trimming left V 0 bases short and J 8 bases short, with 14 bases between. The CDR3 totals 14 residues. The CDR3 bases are TGCAGTGCTAGAGATCCGAGGGGTTGGGATGAGCAGTTCTTC. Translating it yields CSARDPRGWDEQFF.

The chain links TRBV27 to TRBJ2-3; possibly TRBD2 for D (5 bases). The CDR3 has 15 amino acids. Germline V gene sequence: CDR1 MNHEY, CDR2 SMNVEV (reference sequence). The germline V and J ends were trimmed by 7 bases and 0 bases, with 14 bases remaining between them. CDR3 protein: CASTRGGPSTDTQYF. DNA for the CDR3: TGTGCCAGCACCAGAGGAGGTCCTAGCACAGATACGCAGTATTTT.